The present entry profiles one TCR beta chain with its context. Authors' data handling: Reference gene primer amplification in the assay estimated nucleated cell counts. The data were produced by immunoSEQ multiplex PCR, yet TCRdb's version contains in-frame clones alone and is incomplete. V and J calls and clone size follow that table, whereas D and trimming were derived from the DNA. The table shows approximately 350,000 clones, with around 87% occurring only once. The record originates from a study of blood T cell repertoires in COVID-19. Study context: T cells, B-cell-depleted T cells, or PBMCs supplied cDNA or gDNA.

The CDR3 is 15 amino acids. CDR1 is SQVTM and CDR2 is ANQGSEA in the germline V gene. Trimming took off 7 bases at V and 2 bases at J, with 15 bases between the two ends. This rearrangement joins TRBV29-1 to TRBJ2-6; D is possibly TRBD1 (6 bases). The sample was peripheral blood. This receptor was identified in a woman between 45 and 60 years old with COVID-19, enrolled during active disease. CDR3 bases: TGCAGCGCTCAATTCCAGGGGACTGGGGCCAACGTCCTGACTTTC. Translating gives CSAQFQGTGANVLTF. The full variable domain, completed using reference TRBV29-1 and TRBJ2-6, is SAVISQKPSRDICQRGTSLTIQCQVDSQVTMMFWYRQQPGQSLTLIATANQGSEATYESGFVIDKFPISRPNLTFSTLTVSNMSPEDSSIYLCSAQFQGTGANVLTFGAGSRLTVL.